This T cell receptor (beta chain) derives from a study of blood T cells in healthy people across ages. Ranging in age from roughly 6 to 100, the donors were healthy Caucasian individuals from Russia. Study results and limitations: Both higher diversity and more naive CD4+ cells marked long-lived donors when set against aged donors.

Germline CDR1 reads SGHTA; CDR2 reads FQGNSA. The CDR3 is 12 amino acids. To note about this clonotype: The antigen is unknown. At one of its ends the junction is not consistent with the germline gene, which may arise from a read error.

Alongside a J-beta primer mix, a sample-barcoded 5' primer served in a second PCR lasting about 7 to 11 cycles. TCRdb passed the 5' RACE reads through MiXCR, listing each CDR3 protein once. The profile covers fewer than 1,200,000 distinct CDR3 sequences, with under 30% appearing a single time and around 0.7% taken by the ten largest. These data also formed part of another study, on T cells of mothers and their children. That report adds: Extracted RNA, in its entirety, went into cDNA synthesis at about 1.6 ug per 15 ul. Added by the second PCR's M1S primer were sample barcodes and 2-4 random nucleotides.

The receptor was derived from a girl aged 2-9 years in good health. The sample was blood. The chain recombines TRBV7-2 with TRBJ1-1; unclear D gene. Here the CDR3 DNA reads TGTGTCAGCAGCTTCGACTCCCCGAACGCTTTCTTT. This sequence encodes CVSSFDSPNAFF.